The clone carrying this TCR beta chain occurred many times. Its antigen is currently unknown. The time point here: persistent/refractory GD, antithyroid drugs over 5 years with positive TRAb. Researchers made the TCR library from RNA that was extracted from PBMCs. The data are from a study of regulatory T cells in long-lasting Graves disease. Study context: A definition of persistent Graves' disease required over 5 years of antithyroid drugs plus positive TSH receptor antibodies.

V dropped 6 bases and J dropped 4; count of bases not matched to a gene: 10. CDR1 MDHEN and CDR2 SYDVKM come from the germline V gene. The CDR3 covers 15 residues. Study-level results: Accuracy might have suffered from few samples. With persistent disease, TRBV28, TRBJ1-2 and TRBJ2-5 were the favored segments. In persistent patients, shared public clonotypes (over 2,500) outnumbered those in new patients (roughly 870).

To make TCR beta libraries, researchers used iRepertoire HTBI primers and Arm-PCR of CDR3 regions. TCRdb itself ran the multiplex PCR reads through MiXCR, one entry per CDR3 protein. The sample comprises a few hundred thousand distinct CDR3 sequences, more than 20% of which are singletons, and approximately 28% rests with the top ten. The J gene is TRBJ1-1, the V gene TRBV28; TRBD1 matches 8 bases. This TCR was recovered from a woman aged 40 to 50 with Graves disease. The specimen was peripheral blood mononuclear cells (PBMCs), collected when the disease was refractory, from a patient treated with antithyroid drugs. CDR3: CASSPGGAQGTEAFF. CDR3 bases: TGTGCCAGCAGCCCAGGGGGCGCGCAGGGCACTGAAGCTTTCTTT. Together with reference TRBV28 and TRBJ1-1, the CDR3 gives the full variable domain: DVKVTQSSRYLVKRTGEKVFLECVQDMDHENMFWYRQDPGLGLRLIYFSYDVKMKEKGDIPEGYSVSREKKERFSLILESASTNQTSMYLCASSPGGAQGTEAFFGQGTRLTVV.